The present TCR beta chain was sequenced within a study of human T cells and chemical hapten exposure. The study extracted total RNA from unfractionated whole blood. This clonotype was seen repeatedly, ten times or more. There are 16 residues in the CDR3. V gave up 6 bases and J gave up 0 bases, with 12 bases separating them. The study used a library that attached unique molecular identifiers to individual cDNA molecules. TCRdb re-analysed the 5' RACE reads in MiXCR, keeping a single row per CDR3 protein. This table has approximately 140,000 distinct CDR3 sequences, around 4.4% appearing once. The chain uses TRBV12-3 or TRBV12-4 and TRBJ1-6; D is unclear. This sequence was found in a female donor in good health. The CDR3 protein is CASRIGKSSYNSPLHF. The CDR3 nucleotides read TGTGCCAGCAGGATCGGGAAGAGCTCCTATAATTCACCCCTCCACTTT.